These 4 T cell receptor beta chains were all obtained from the same sample, sequenced in a study of OX40 agonist ivuxolimab in advanced cancers. This table comes from immunoSEQ multiplex PCR, and its TCRdb copy is limited to in-frame clones, with some not included. The table lists some 19,000 clones, about three quarters of them singletons. The input for sequencing was CD4+ or CD8+ T cells sorted from blood, taken in a trial of the OX40 agonist ivuxolimab. Receptors were obtained from an adult with an advanced solid tumor such as melanoma, head and neck, liver or kidney cancer.

This clone appeared once. The chain is built from TRBV7-9 and TRBJ2-7; the D gene is possibly TRBD1 (6 bases). The V end was cut by 5 bases, the J end by 2 bases, with 13 bases between. CDR1 and CDR2 from the germline V gene are SEHNR and FQNEAQ (reference sequence). The CDR3 totals 14 residues. The CDR3 spells CASSSRDNPYEQYF. CDR3 nucleotides: TGTGCCAGCAGCAGCCGGGACAACCCCTACGAGCAGTACTTC.

The chain joins TRBV28 to TRBJ1-1, with D maybe TRBD1 (5 bases). The V and J ends lost 6 bases and 7 bases respectively, with 15 bases between them. This CDR3 region has 13 residues. In germline, CDR1 is MDHEN, CDR2 SYDVKM. The CDR3 sequence is CASRPRDGLEAFF. For the CDR3, the DNA is TGTGCCAGCAGGCCTCGGGACGGGCTTGAAGCTTTCTTT. The full variable domain, in which reference TRBV28 and TRBJ1-1 provide the parts outside the CDR3, is DVKVTQSSRYLVKRTGEKVFLECVQDMDHENMFWYRQDPGLGLRLIYFSYDVKMKEKGDIPEGYSVSREKKERFSLILESASTNQTSMYLCASRPRDGLEAFFGQGTRLTVV.

The chain recombines TRBV2 with TRBJ2-2, with D perhaps matching TRBD2 (6 bases). Germline CDR1 is SNHLY and CDR2 is FYNNEI. The V and J ends lost 1 base and 4 bases respectively, with 10 bases between them. The CDR3 has 15 residues. CDR3 nucleotides: TGTGCCAGCAGTGAAGGTCTGGGGGGCACCGGGGAGCTGTTTTTT. Its protein is CASSEGLGGTGELFF.

Only a few counts were recorded for this clone. The chain uses TRBV5-4 and TRBJ1-3; D ambiguous. Germline CDR1 SGHNT, CDR2 YYREEE (reference sequence). V shed 0 bases and J shed 7 bases, with 11 bases lying between them. The CDR3 consists of 14 residues. The DNA for the CDR3 is TGTGCCAGCAGCTTGGACAGATCTAGGAACACCATATATTTT. It specifies CASSLDRSRNTIYF. Full variable domain (rest looked up from reference TRBV5-4 and TRBJ1-3): ETGVTQSPTHLIKTRGQQVTLRCSSQSGHNTVSWYQQALGQGPQFIFQYYREEENGRGNFPPRFSGLQFPNYSSELNVNALELDDSALYLCASSLDRSRNTIYFGEGSWLTVV.